The 17 T cell receptor beta chains listed next were all sequenced from one sample in a study of early T cells in non-severe SARS-CoV-2 infection. TCRdb reprocessed the 5' RACE reads via MiXCR and lists one record per CDR3 protein. The sample includes 80,000 to 95,000 distinct CDR3 sequences, roughly 15% of them seen just once. The sequencing input was whole blood. The receptors were sampled from an adult who was a healthcare worker with PCR-confirmed SARS-CoV-2 infection or an uninfected control (not recorded which).

This clonotype has ten or more counts. This rearrangement joins TRBV7-9 to TRBJ2-7; D not resolved. The CDR3 contains 14 residues. Germline V gene data show CDR1 as SEHNR and CDR2 as FQNEAQ (reference sequence). Trimming took off 8 bases at V and 1 base at J, with 15 bases between the two ends. CDR3 region: CASSRTPKSYEQYF. The CDR3 DNA reads TGTGCCAGCTCCCGGACGCCAAAATCCTACGAGCAGTACTTC.

J is TRBJ2-1 and V is TRBV5-1; D unresolved. The CDR3 totals 15 residues. Germline V lookup: CDR1 SGHRS, CDR2 YFSETQ. Trimming cost V 4 bases and J 5 bases, with 16 bases left between them. The CDR3 protein is CASSTVSKAHNEQFF. The CDR3 coding sequence is TGCGCCAGCAGCACCGTTTCTAAGGCGCACAATGAGCAGTTCTTC.

The chain links TRBV20-1 to TRBJ1-2; D is uncertain. Trimming shortened V by 2 bases and J by 2 bases, and 12 bases separated the two germline ends. Germline-derived CDR1 and CDR2 are DFQATT and SNEGSKA (reference sequence). This CDR3 contains 14 residues. The CDR3 DNA follows: TGCAGTGCTAGATTCTACAGAGAAAACTATGGCTACACCTTC. Its translation: CSARFYRENYGYTF.

This clonotype was detected many times. The chain combines TRBV12-3 or TRBV12-4 with TRBJ1-5; D not certain. The V end was cut by 5 bases, the J end by 4 bases, with 15 bases between. CDR3 size: 15 residues. This chain's CDR3 is CASSARTAQNQPQHF. The CDR3 bases are TGTGCCAGCAGTGCCAGGACGGCTCAAAATCAGCCCCAGCATTTT.

This clonotype occurred many times. This CDR3 is CSAGRPGRSFFEAFF. Here the CDR3 DNA reads TGCAGTGCTGGAAGACCGGGACGGTCCTTTTTCGAAGCTTTCTTT. The gene calls are TRBV20-1 and TRBJ1-1; D is possibly TRBD1 (5 bases). The CDR3 extends over 15 amino acids. Germline V lookup: CDR1 DFQATT, CDR2 SNEGSKA (reference sequence). Trimming stripped 5 bases from V and 8 bases from J, with 24 bases between.

There are many counts of this clonotype. The chain has TRBV7-6 and TRBJ2-5; no clear D gene. The germline V and J ends were trimmed by 1 base and 4 bases, with 7 bases remaining between them. The CDR3 runs 13 residues. Germline V gene data show CDR1 as SGHVS and CDR2 as FNYEAQ. The CDR3 sequence: CASSLVRGETQYF. The CDR3 DNA sequence: TGTGCCAGCAGCTTAGTCAGAGGAGAGACCCAGTACTTC.

At least ten counts were recorded for this clonotype. The chain is built from TRBV4-1 and TRBJ1-4; no firm D call. Trimming removed 1 base at V and 2 bases at J, with 11 bases between. The CDR3 contains 16 residues. The germline V gene encodes CDR1 MGHRA and CDR2 YSYEKL. CDR3 loop: CASSQGLGRTNEKLFF. In nucleotides, the CDR3 is TGCGCCAGCAGCCAAGGGTTGGGCAGGACTAATGAAAAACTGTTTTTT.

The chain links TRBV11-2 to TRBJ2-7, with D perhaps matching TRBD1 (5 bases). Germline CDR1 reads SGHAT; CDR2 reads FQNNGV. V lost 0 bases, J lost 3 bases, and 12 bases lay in between. There are 15 residues in the CDR3. CDR3 sequence reads: CASSLDPAGIYEQYF. Written as DNA, the CDR3 is TGTGCCAGCAGCTTAGATCCGGCAGGGATCTACGAGCAGTACTTC. Filled out from reference TRBV11-2 and TRBJ2-7, the complete variable domain reads EAGVAQSPRYKIIEKRQSVAFWCNPISGHATLYWYQQILGQGPKLLIQFQNNGVVDDSQLPKDRFSAERLKGVDSTLKIQPAKLEDSAVYLCASSLDPAGIYEQYFGPGTRLTVT.

In this sample, this clonotype turned up many times. This chain joins TRBV12-3 or TRBV12-4 and TRBJ1-1, with 7 bases identical to TRBD1. The length of the CDR3 is 14 residues. J gave up 0 bases and V 5 bases, and 3 bases lay outside the gene matches. In DNA, the CDR3 is TGTGCCAGCAGTCCTGACAGGGTGAACACTGAAGCTTTCTTT. Amino acids: CASSPDRVNTEAFF.

This clonotype showed up many times. The genes are TRBV11-2 and TRBJ1-2; D ambiguous. V dropped 2 bases and J dropped 4 bases, with 11 bases sitting between them. The CDR3 runs to 14 residues. CDR1 is SGHAT, CDR2 FQNNGV, per germline. The CDR3 reads CASSLLTGTYGYTF. The CDR3 nucleotides are TGTGCCAGCAGCTTATTGACGGGAACCTATGGCTACACCTTC.

V usage is TRBV7-3 and J usage is TRBJ2-1, with D perhaps matching TRBD2 (6 bases). The V gene's germline CDR1 is SGHTA and CDR2 FQGTGA. The CDR3 is made up of 16 amino acids. Trimming cost V 0 bases and J 4 bases, with 13 bases left between them. CDR3 DNA sequence: TGTGCCAGCAGCTTAACGAACCCTAGCGTATACAATGAGCAGTTCTTC. Residues: CASSLTNPSVYNEQFF.

This clonotype showed up just a few times. This chain uses TRBV20-1 with TRBJ2-7, with a tentative D call TRBD2 (6 bases). The CDR3 has 13 residues. Looked up from germline, CDR1 is DFQATT and CDR2 is SNEGSKA (reference sequence). The CDR3: CSLPEGRSYEQYF. The CDR3 DNA is TGCAGCTTACCGGAGGGGAGGTCCTACGAGCAGTACTTC.

There are a few counts of this clonotype. The chain carries TRBV28 and TRBJ1-3; possible D gene TRBD1, 5 bases. Germline V gene lookup returns CDR1 MDHEN and CDR2 SYDVKM. This CDR3 spans 13 amino acids. V lost 8 bases, J lost 5 bases, and 13 bases lay in between. Written as DNA, the CDR3 is TGTGCCAGCGGGGGGGGAGTTCGAAACACCATATATTTT. It translates to CASGGGVRNTIYF.

Only a few counts were recorded for this clonotype. The chain joins TRBV5-1 to TRBJ2-7, with TRBD2 identical over 9 bases. CDR3 length: 15 amino acids. V was clipped by 2 bases and J by 0 bases; unmatched bases: 3. Germline V CDR1 and CDR2: SGHRS, YFSETQ. CDR3 region: CASSLSGGPSYEQYF. The CDR3 coding sequence is TGCGCCAGCAGCTTAAGCGGGGGGCCCTCCTACGAGCAGTACTTC.

The table lists this clonotype with a few counts. This chain joins TRBV7-2 and TRBJ1-2, with no clear D. The ends were cut back, 7 bases at V and 4 bases at J, with 13 bases in the middle. Germline V gene lookup returns CDR1 SGHTA and CDR2 FQGNSA. This CDR3 spans 13 amino acids. The CDR3 region has the DNA TGTGCCAGCATCAATTCCGGTTTCTATGGCTACACCTTC. It specifies CASINSGFYGYTF.

J is TRBJ2-7 and V is TRBV6-2 or TRBV6-3, with 9 bases fitting TRBD2. Trimming removed 10 bases from V and 4 bases from J; junction bases left unmatched: 11. The CDR3 loop spans 14 amino acids. Germline CDR1 and CDR2: MNHEY and SVGEGT. CDR3 residues: CANRTGTSHYEQYF. CDR3 DNA sequence: TGTGCCAACAGAACCGGGACTAGCCATTACGAGCAGTACTTC.

The V gene is TRBV12-3 or TRBV12-4, the J gene TRBJ1-2; D call uncertain. The CDR3 is 11 residues long. With 3 bases removed from V and 5 bases from J, the gap between germline ends came to 4 bases. The CDR3 nucleotides read TGTGCCAGCAGTTTTTCTTATGGCTACACCTTC. This codes for CASSFSYGYTF.